A single sample is the source of the 2 T cell receptor beta chains below, sequenced in a study of T cells after yellow fever vaccination. In TCRdb, the 5' RACE reads were re-called with MiXCR into one record per CDR3 protein. Altogether 90,000 to 130,000 distinct CDR3 sequences are present, roughly 8.4% being singletons, with the ten largest covering about 25%. The sample in question was CD8+ T cells sorted from PBMCs, obtained 45 days after the yellow fever booster vaccination. Receptor source: a man aged 25-45 years who received the YFV17D yellow fever vaccine.

The chain is built from TRBV28 and TRBJ2-3, with 7 nucleotides matching TRBD2. CDR3 length equals 16 residues. Germline trimming cut 3 bases from V and 6 bases from J; bases unmatched to any gene: 12. Germline assignment: CDR1 MDHEN and CDR2 SYDVKM. CDR3 region: CASSLGLAALPDTQYF. The CDR3 region has the DNA TGTGCCAGCAGTTTGGGTCTAGCGGCCCTCCCCGATACGCAGTATTTT.

This clonotype was recorded many times. The chain combines TRBV6-1 with TRBJ2-5; 7 nucleotides agree with TRBD1. Trimming cost V 6 bases and J 4 bases; bases outside gene matches: 14. Germline-derived CDR1 and CDR2 are MNHNS and SASEGT. This CDR3 contains 16 residues. The CDR3 protein is CASSRPTGSLIETQYF. The DNA of the CDR3 is TGTGCCAGCAGCCGGCCGACAGGGAGCCTAATAGAGACCCAGTACTTC.